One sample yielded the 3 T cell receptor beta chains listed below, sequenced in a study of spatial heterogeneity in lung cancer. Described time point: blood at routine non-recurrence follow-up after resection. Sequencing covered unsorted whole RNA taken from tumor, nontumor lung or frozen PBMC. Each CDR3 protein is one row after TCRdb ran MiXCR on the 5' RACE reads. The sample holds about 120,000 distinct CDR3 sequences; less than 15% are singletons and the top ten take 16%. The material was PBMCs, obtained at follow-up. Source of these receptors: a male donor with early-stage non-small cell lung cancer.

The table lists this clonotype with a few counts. The CDR3 DNA follows: TGCAGTGCTCCGGGACGCTCAGAGACCCAGTACTTC. It encodes CSAPGRSETQYF. The chain recombines TRBV20-1 with TRBJ2-5; either TRBD1 or TRBD2 may supply D (5 bases each). The V and J ends lost 5 bases and 4 bases respectively, with 11 bases between them. The V gene's germline CDR1 is DFQATT and CDR2 SNEGSKA (reference sequence). This CDR3 is 12 amino acids long.

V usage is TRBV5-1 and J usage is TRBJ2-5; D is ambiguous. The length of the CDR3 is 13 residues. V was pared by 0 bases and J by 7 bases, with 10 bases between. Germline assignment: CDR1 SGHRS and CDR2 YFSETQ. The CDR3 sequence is CASSLDMKGTQYF. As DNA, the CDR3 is TGCGCCAGCAGCTTGGACATGAAGGGGACCCAGTACTTC.

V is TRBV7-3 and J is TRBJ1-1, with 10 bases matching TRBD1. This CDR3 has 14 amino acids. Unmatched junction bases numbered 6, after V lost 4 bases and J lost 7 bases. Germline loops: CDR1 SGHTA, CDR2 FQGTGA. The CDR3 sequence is CASSSRQGAGEAFF. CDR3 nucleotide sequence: TGTGCCAGCAGCTCCAGACAGGGGGCTGGTGAAGCTTTCTTT.